The rows below give T cell receptor beta chains drawn from one sample of a study of shared clonotypes between healthy human individuals. Clones were sequenced by immunoSEQ multiplex PCR, and TCRdb holds only the in-frame ones, with some missing. The data contain roughly 1.4 million clones, roughly 98.5% of them seen just once; the ten biggest clones take up over 0.3%. The material sequenced was naive CD4+ T cells sorted from blood. Every receptor here comes from a man under 40 in good health. The CDR3 runs from the conserved cysteine through the conserved F or W. D genes are given only for firm matches. Part of the rows lack a size; the others show once, few, many or a class for expanded clones.

v_gene	abundance	d_gene	j_gene	CDR3nt	CDR3aa
TRBV29-1	.	TRBD1	TRBJ2-1	TGCAGCGTTAAGGGACAGGGCGTCATTGAGCAGTTCTTC	CSVKGQGVIEQFF
TRBV5-5	.	TRBD1	TRBJ2-7	TGTGCCAGCAGGAGATCCGGGACAGGGGATTACGAGCAGTACTTC	CASRRSGTGDYEQYF
TRBV2	once	.	TRBJ2-7	TGTGCCAGCAGTGATCTGGCCAGGGGTGGCTCCTACGAGCAGTACTTC	CASSDLARGGSYEQYF
TRBV5-1	.	TRBD1	TRBJ2-7	TGCGCCAGCAGCCCGGGACAGCCTGCATCCTACGAGCAGTACTTC	CASSPGQPASYEQYF
TRBV4-1	.	TRBD2	TRBJ2-1	TGCGCCAGCAGCCAAGCGCTAGCGGGAGCAAACTGGTACAATGAGCAGTTCTTC	CASSQALAGANWYNEQFF
TRBV9	.	.	TRBJ2-3	TGTGCCAGCAGCGTAGATCCTTGGGGAAGTAGCACAGATACGCAGTATTTT	CASSVDPWGSSTDTQYF
TRBV5-1	once	TRBD2	TRBJ2-2	TGCGCCAGCAGCGTTGCGGGAGGAAACACCGGGGAGCTGTTTTTT	CASSVAGGNTGELFF
TRBV5-1	.	TRBD1	TRBJ2-1	TGCGCCAGCAGCTTTGCCCCGACAGGGATGCGGGATGAGCAGTTCTTC	CASSFAPTGMRDEQFF
TRBV5-1	.	.	TRBJ2-7	TGCGCCAGCAGCTTCCAGGGATCTGAGTGGGAGCAGTACTTC	CASSFQGSEWEQYF
TRBV28	once	TRBD1	TRBJ1-1	TGTGCCAGCAGTGAGGACAGGGGGGCAGCTTTCTTT	CASSEDRGAAFF
TRBV10-1	.	.	TRBJ1-1	TGCGCCAGCAGTGATGTAGGTACTGAAGCTTTCTTT	CASSDVGTEAFF
TRBV7-2	.	.	TRBJ2-5	TGTGCCAGCAGCTTACTCCTACGGGAGACCCAGTACTTC	CASSLLLRETQYF
TRBV5-1	.	TRBD1	TRBJ2-1	TGCGCCAGCAGGCCGCAGGGGGTTGTCTCCCATGAGCAGTTCTTC	CASRPQGVVSHEQFF
TRBV28	.	TRBD2	TRBJ2-1	TGTGCCAGCAGTCGGACTAGCGGGAGTGTCGGTGAGCAGTTCTTC	CASSRTSGSVGEQFF
TRBV5-1	.	TRBD2	TRBJ2-5	TGCGCCAGCAGCAACCCCCGTAGCGGGAGTAGTCAAGAGACCCAGTACTTC	CASSNPRSGSSQETQYF
TRBV7-9	.	.	TRBJ1-1	TGTGCCAGCAGAACCTCACAGGGTACCTCTGAAGCTTTCTTT	CASRTSQGTSEAFF
TRBV18	.	TRBD1	TRBJ2-7	TGTGCCAGCTCACCAGGTGCAGGGGGAAACGAGCAGTACTTC	CASSPGAGGNEQYF
TRBV14	.	.	TRBJ2-3	TGTGCCAGCAGCCCAAGCACTGAGGGCACGCAGTATTTT	CASSPSTEGTQYF
TRBV18	.	.	TRBJ2-5	TGTGCCAGCTCACCACCAAGTCAAGAGACCCAGTACTTC	CASSPPSQETQYF
TRBV7-9	.	.	TRBJ1-4	TGTGCCAGCAGCTTAGCAGGGGCAACTAATGAAAAACTGTTTTTT	CASSLAGATNEKLFF
TRBV29-1	.	TRBD2	TRBJ2-7	TGCAGCGTGCATACTAGCGGGAGCTCCTACGAGCAGTACTTC	CSVHTSGSSYEQYF
TRBV6-5	.	TRBD2	TRBJ2-2	TGTGCCAGCAGTAGTAGCGGGAGAGGAGTCGGGGAGCTGTTTTTT	CASSSSGRGVGELFF
TRBV9	.	.	TRBJ1-1	TGTGCCAGCAGCGTAAGGGGGGACACTGAAGCTTTCTTT	CASSVRGDTEAFF
TRBV29-1	.	.	TRBJ2-2	TGCAGCGTTGGGTCAGGGGTTGTCGGGGAGCTGTTTTTT	CSVGSGVVGELFF
TRBV27	.	TRBD2	TRBJ2-5	TGTGCCAGCAGTTTGGGACTAGGAGAGACCCAGTACTTC	CASSLGLGETQYF
TRBV5-1	.	TRBD1	TRBJ2-5	TGCGCCAGCAGCTTAGGCCTTTATGGGACAGCCAAAGAGACCCAGTACTTC	CASSLGLYGTAKETQYF
TRBV5-1	once	TRBD1	TRBJ1-2	TGCGCCAGCAGCTTCGGACAGGGCTACGGAGGCTATGGCTACACCTTC	CASSFGQGYGGYGYTF
TRBV6-6	.	.	TRBJ1-2	TGTGCCAGCGGGGGGGTGGGCTATGGCTACACCTTC	CASGGVGYGYTF
TRBV9	.	.	TRBJ2-3	TGTGCCAGCAGCGTAGACAGGGAGGGAACAGATACGCAGTATTTT	CASSVDREGTDTQYF
TRBV7-9	.	.	TRBJ2-5	TGTGCCAGCAGCCAGACAGTCCAAGAGACCCAGTACTTC	CASSQTVQETQYF
TRBV29-1	.	TRBD1	TRBJ1-2	TGCAGCGTAGGGACAGGGGTTAACTATGGCTACACCTTC	CSVGTGVNYGYTF
TRBV5-1	.	TRBD2	TRBJ2-7	TGCGCCAGCAGCCACGGGAGGGCCGGTTACGAGCAGTACTTC	CASSHGRAGYEQYF